Listed below are T cell receptor beta chains from one sample, sequenced in a study of T cells in narcolepsy. Clones were read by immunoSEQ multiplex PCR, and TCRdb kept only the in-frame ones, dropping some. The profile shows about 21,000 clones, 92% of them singletons. Sequencing input: CD45RA- memory CD4+ T cells from PBMCs. These receptors were collected from a human donor with narcolepsy. The CDR3 runs from the conserved cysteine through the conserved F or W. The order of the fields is V gene, clone size, CDR3 protein. Clone sizes are given selectively: once, few, many, or a class where the clone is expanded.

TRBV18,-,CASSPVAGGNQPQHF
TRBV6-1,-,CASPSGSGEQYF
TRBV6-1,-,CASKGTGAGHTEAFF
TRBV7-9,-,CASSPQLSGGYTF
TRBV6-5,once,CASSYRDTEAFF
TRBV15,-,CATSRTDPQGGYSNQPQHF
TRBV6-4,-,CASSDSSGGRPGELFF
TRBV5-1,-,CASSLDGNNYGYTF
TRBV6-6,once,CASSYPNEKLFF
TRBV7-9,-,CASSLKGTSGRNEQFF
TRBV2,-,CASHPDRDNEQYF
TRBV6-6,-,CAGGGNQPQHF
TRBV4-2,-,CASSPDPRRWTEAFF
TRBV30,-,CAWIFGGALGAFF
TRBV19,-,CASSIRQGGAYEQYF
TRBV4-2,-,CASSQDGVAPAQETQYF
TRBV29-1,-,CSVERAGGHGTQYF
TRBV29-1,-,CSGSGTGGETQYF
TRBV15,once,CATSRGQVNQPQHF
TRBV6-5,-,CASSFGRTYEQYF
TRBV18,-,CASSLETSGNAASYNEQFF
TRBV7-2,-,CASSFDGRRYEQYF
TRBV5-4,-,CASSQDRGSWPQHF
TRBV19,-,CASSPGTSGPKTQYF
TRBV5-1,once,CASSRGHSGGVETQYF
TRBV19,-,CATQEYVWGNQPQHF
TRBV4-3,once,CASSQAFEGNEQFF
TRBV30,-,CAWSVPGTGGDEQYF
TRBV6-5,-,CASSESGNHYEQYF
TRBV7-3,-,CASSLSTRGNEQFF
TRBV7-9,-,CASSLEDRGRSGYTF
TRBV19,-,CASSIPSNGGRNTEAFF
TRBV19,-,CASSPTGSYEQYF
TRBV19,-,CASSPRQGYNQPQHF
TRBV18,-,CASKQGQNEKLFF
TRBV5-1,-,CASSFREAINEKLFF
TRBV7-2,-,CASSLAGGRDEQFF
TRBV10-3,-,CAISPTSGRENEQFF
TRBV30,-,CAWMGGNQETQYF
TRBV6-6,-,CASGLAGGNEQYF
TRBV4-2,once,CASSQDTTYEQYF
TRBV21-1,-,CASSPGGQGARGQPQHF
TRBV27,once,CASSSSGTGGRGYTF
TRBV5-4,once,CASSIGLAGGQETQYF
TRBV5-1,-,CASSDVDRGIYGYTF
TRBV30,-,CAWARQGMGEQYF
TRBV18,-,CASSPLRRASGTDEQFF
TRBV19,-,CASHAGTGGPETQYF
TRBV5-1,-,CASSPGQVPEQYF
TRBV2,-,CASRETHGTDTQYF
TRBV2,-,CASRPTSLQETQYF
TRBV4-1,-,CASSPRGGRGNTIYF
TRBV6-5,-,CASSYAKGWDRGEQYF
TRBV10-3,few,CAIRDGRASGEQYF
TRBV11-2,once,CASSLVRGNTIYF
TRBV5-1,-,CASSATPGGEQFF
TRBV27,-,CASTSRDGTGTQYF
TRBV30,-,CAWRKTSRSYEQYF
TRBV6-6,-,CASSYYSYEQYF
TRBV30,-,CAWSWDGLSGNTIYF